Presented here are 10 T cell receptor beta chains from one specimen sequenced in a study of blood T cell repertoires in COVID-19. TCRdb's copy holds only in-frame clones and misses some; the assay was immunoSEQ multiplex PCR. The sample records about 200,000 clones, around nine tenths being singletons. Input material: PBMCs or T cells enriched from blood (not recorded which). The receptor source for this set is a woman in her 30s who had been exposed to COVID-19.

The chain uses TRBV5-5 and TRBJ1-6, with D hard to call. The CDR3 covers 16 residues. V was cut by 2 bases and J by 6 bases, with 15 bases left in between. Germline V gene sequence: CDR1 SGHKS, CDR2 YYEKEE (reference sequence). The CDR3 loop reads CASSFLSRYLNSPLHF. The CDR3 bases are TGTGCCAGCAGCTTTTTGAGTCGGTATCTTAATTCACCCCTCCACTTT. Combining the CDR3 with reference TRBV5-5 and TRBJ1-6 gives the whole variable domain DAGVTQSPTHLIKTRGQQVTLRCSPISGHKSVSWYQQVLGQGPQFIFQYYEKEERGRGNFPDRFSARQFPNYSSELNVNALLLGDSALYLCASSFLSRYLNSPLHFGNGTRLTVT.

The chain combines TRBV28 with TRBJ1-2; no firm D call. V was cut by 7 bases and J by 3 bases, with 18 bases left in between. The CDR3 runs to 15 residues. Germline CDR1 MDHEN, CDR2 SYDVKM. The DNA for the CDR3 is TGTGCCAGCACTCCCTGGCGGAGACTCGACTATGGCTACACCTTC. It codes for CASTPWRRLDYGYTF.

Only one count was recorded for this clone. This rearrangement joins TRBV2 to TRBJ1-2; possible D gene TRBD1, 6 bases. V shed 4 bases and J shed 0 bases, with 18 bases lying between them. The CDR3 spans 17 residues. Looked up from germline, CDR1 is SNHLY and CDR2 is FYNNEI. Here the CDR3 reads CASSGAQGRDANYGYTF. DNA of the CDR3: TGTGCCAGCAGTGGTGCACAGGGTAGGGATGCTAACTATGGCTACACCTTC.

The chain joins TRBV7-7 to TRBJ2-5; TRBD2 matches at 7 bases. The length of the CDR3 is 14 residues. V lost 3 bases, J lost 4 bases, and 5 bases stayed unmatched. CDR1 is SSHAT, CDR2 FNYEAQ, per germline (reference sequence). The DNA for the CDR3 is TGTGCCAGCAGCTTTGACTCGGGAGGAGAGACCCAGTACTTC. Its translation: CASSFDSGGETQYF.

This clone was seen only once. This rearrangement joins TRBV5-4 to TRBJ2-3, with 8 nucleotides matching TRBD1. Germline V lookup: CDR1 SGHNT, CDR2 YYREEE (reference sequence). The CDR3 totals 14 residues. V dropped 3 bases and J dropped 4; count of bases not matched to a gene: 4. In nucleotides, the CDR3 is TGTGCCAGCAGCTGGGACAGGTGGGCAGATACGCAGTATTTT. Residues: CASSWDRWADTQYF. The full variable domain, in which reference TRBV5-4 and TRBJ2-3 provide the parts outside the CDR3, is ETGVTQSPTHLIKTRGQQVTLRCSSQSGHNTVSWYQQALGQGPQFIFQYYREEENGRGNFPPRFSGLQFPNYSSELNVNALELDDSALYLCASSWDRWADTQYFGPGTRLTVL.

CDR3: CASSWTEEAFF. As DNA, the CDR3 is TGTGCCAGCAGTTGGACAGAAGAAGCTTTCTTT. This chain joins TRBV12-3 or TRBV12-4 and TRBJ1-1, with a weak D call TRBD1 (6 bases). V was trimmed by 4 bases and J by 8 bases, leaving 8 bases between them. The CDR3 extends over 11 amino acids.

This sequence joins TRBV5-1 and TRBJ2-7; D is possibly TRBD2 (5 bases). The V end was cut by 5 bases, the J end by 3 bases, with 18 bases between. CDR1 SGHRS and CDR2 YFSETQ come from the germline V gene. The CDR3 has 15 residues. Here the CDR3 reads CASRAPSDFRYEQYF. The DNA for the CDR3 is TGCGCCAGCAGGGCTCCGTCGGACTTTCGCTACGAGCAGTACTTC.

The chain combines TRBV7-9 with TRBJ1-1, with no clear D. Trimming cost V 5 bases and J 4 bases, with 17 bases left between them. CDR1 is SEHNR and CDR2 is FQNEAQ in the germline V gene (reference sequence). The CDR3 totals 15 residues. The CDR3 nucleotides are TGTGCCAGCAGCGAGTACAAATACGGAGGCACTGAAGCTTTCTTT. This codes for CASSEYKYGGTEAFF.

The chain recombines TRBV2 with TRBJ2-1, with a possible D match to TRBD2 (5 bases). The V end lost 4 bases, the J end lost 4 bases, and 17 bases lay between the germline ends. Germline loops: CDR1 SNHLY, CDR2 FYNNEI. The CDR3 length is 16 residues. CDR3 DNA sequence: TGTGCCAGCAGTGCTACTAGGATTCGCCAGTACAATGAGCAGTTCTTC. Residues: CASSATRIRQYNEQFF.

The V and J genes are TRBV19 and TRBJ1-5; D is perhaps TRBD1 (5 bases). The CDR3 sequence is 15 residues long. Trimming removed 8 bases from V and 3 bases from J, with 17 bases in between. Looked up from germline, CDR1 is LNHDA and CDR2 is SQIVND (reference sequence). This chain's CDR3 is CASSHGGVDNQPQHF. Written as DNA, the CDR3 is TGTGCCAGTTCCCACGGGGGGGTTGACAATCAGCCCCAGCATTTT.